Listed below are T cell receptor beta chains from one sample, sequenced in a study of CD8 T cells in ankylosing spondylitis. TCRdb re-derived calls from the 5' RACE reads in MiXCR, one entry per CDR3 protein. The sample holds 50,000 to 60,000 distinct CDR3 sequences; around 7.4% are singletons and the top ten take over 7%. The sequencing sample was made of blood, either unsorted or a sorted T cell fraction (not recorded which). These receptors all stem from a female donor with ankylosing spondylitis or in good health (not recorded which). Both conserved end residues are part of each CDR3. The order of the fields is clone size, D gene, V gene, J gene, CDR3 protein, CDR3 DNA. D genes are given only for firm matches. Each size is once, few, many or a size class.

clone size: many; D gene: TRBD1; V gene: TRBV5-1; J gene: TRBJ1-2; CDR3 protein: CASSPRDSNYGYTF; CDR3 DNA: TGCGCCAGCAGCCCCCGGGACAGCAACTATGGCTACACCTTC
clone size: few; D gene: -; V gene: TRBV6-2/TRBV6-3; J gene: TRBJ1-2; CDR3 protein: CASSYVKGGYTF; CDR3 DNA: TGTGCCAGCAGTTACGTCAAGGGAGGCTACACCTTC
clone size: many; D gene: TRBD1; V gene: TRBV7-2; J gene: TRBJ1-1; CDR3 protein: CASRGQGLNTEAFF; CDR3 DNA: TGTGCCAGCAGAGGACAGGGGTTGAACACTGAAGCTTTCTTT
clone size: many; D gene: -; V gene: TRBV12-3/TRBV12-4; J gene: TRBJ1-3; CDR3 protein: CASTMTSGNTIYF; CDR3 DNA: TGTGCCAGCACCATGACATCTGGAAACACCATATATTTT
clone size: many; D gene: TRBD1; V gene: TRBV29-1; J gene: TRBJ1-4; CDR3 protein: CSVKYDRERDNEKLFF; CDR3 DNA: TGCAGCGTTAAGTATGACAGGGAAAGGGATAACGAAAAACTGTTTTTT
clone size: many; D gene: -; V gene: TRBV28; J gene: TRBJ1-3; CDR3 protein: CASGREIFSSGNTIYF; CDR3 DNA: TGTGCCAGCGGGAGGGAGATCTTTAGCTCTGGAAACACCATATATTTT
clone size: many; D gene: -; V gene: TRBV20-1; J gene: TRBJ2-7; CDR3 protein: CSARVPVGYEQYF; CDR3 DNA: TGCAGTGCTAGAGTCCCCGTGGGCTACGAGCAGTACTTC
clone size: few; D gene: -; V gene: TRBV5-1; J gene: TRBJ1-1; CDR3 protein: CASSGTGLAREAFF; CDR3 DNA: TGCGCCAGCAGCGGGACCGGCCTTGCCCGTGAAGCTTTCTTT
clone size: many; D gene: TRBD1; V gene: TRBV5-4; J gene: TRBJ1-1; CDR3 protein: CASSPDRGYTEAFF; CDR3 DNA: TGTGCCAGCAGCCCTGACAGGGGGTACACTGAAGCTTTCTTT
clone size: many; D gene: -; V gene: TRBV5-5; J gene: TRBJ1-2; CDR3 protein: CASSLGRENYGYTF; CDR3 DNA: TGTGCCAGCAGCTTGGGCAGAGAGAACTATGGCTACACCTTC